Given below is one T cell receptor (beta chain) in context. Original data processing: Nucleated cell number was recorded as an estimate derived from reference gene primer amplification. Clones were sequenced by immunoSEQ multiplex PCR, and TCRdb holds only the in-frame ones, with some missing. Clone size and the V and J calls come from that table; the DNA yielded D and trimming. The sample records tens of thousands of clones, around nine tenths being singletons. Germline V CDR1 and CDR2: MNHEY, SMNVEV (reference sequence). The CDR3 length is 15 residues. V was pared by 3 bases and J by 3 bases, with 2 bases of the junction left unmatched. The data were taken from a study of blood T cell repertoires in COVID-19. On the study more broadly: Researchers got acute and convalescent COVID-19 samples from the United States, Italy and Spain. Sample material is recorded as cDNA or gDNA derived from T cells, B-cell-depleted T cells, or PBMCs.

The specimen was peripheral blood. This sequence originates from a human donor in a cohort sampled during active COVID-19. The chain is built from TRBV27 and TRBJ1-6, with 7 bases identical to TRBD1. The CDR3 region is CASSFRQGYNSPLHF. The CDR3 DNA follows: TGTGCCAGCAGTTTCCGACAGGGCTATAATTCACCCCTCCACTTT.